This entry describes one T cell receptor beta chain. Its antigen is not yet known. The sample holds no much larger clone one base away, and base qualities are not on file. Other DNA sequences in this sample translate to the same CDR3. Healthy HIV-negative adults with no recently reported acute infections or vaccinations were included as donors. All donors were Caucasian adults living in Nashville, Tennessee, USA. Magnetic negative selection was used to enrich CD4+ T cells, after which naive cells were positively selected on CD45RA and the negative fraction became the memory subset. Blood was collected by leukapheresis, and PBMCs were isolated by Ficoll-Histopaque density gradient centrifugation and then cryopreserved in liquid nitrogen vapor phase. Analytical flow cytometry was used to check the purity and quantity of each magnetically sorted T cell population. Each sorted fraction had its genomic DNA isolated and then quantified by UV absorbance on a Nanodrop 2000c.

V ends up 4 bases short and J 4 bases short, with an unmatched junction base count of 0. The germline V gene specifies SNHLY as CDR1 and FYNNEI as CDR2. The CDR3 runs 13 residues from the cysteine to the phenylalanine. The read is trimmed to its CDR3 DNA, 39 bases read in frame from base 1. Using the deep immunoSEQ assay, TCR CDR3 regions were amplified from genomic DNA by multiplex PCR. Extracted genomic DNA from each cell subset was distributed evenly across all wells of several immunoSEQ 96-well plates, and each plate was treated as a replicate. For sorted subsets, 150 to 250 ng of genomic DNA, equivalent to 25,000 to 35,000 T cell genomes, went into each replicate PCR. Purified libraries were quantified with a Qubit 3.0 fluorometer, sized on a Bioanalyzer 2100, and re-quantified with the KAPA Library Quantification kit. Each immunoSEQ 96-well plate was sequenced on its own single-read 150-cycle Illumina NextSeq 550 flow cell. In the paper's pipeline: Because the immunoSEQ output included only junctional sequences and no quality scores, the filtering could not be the same as the filtering used for full-length reads. Sequences were annotated with PyIR, a Python wrapper for IgBLAST v1.9, using IMGT germline references to assign V/J genes and CDR3. Reads were filtered out if the reads had weak V/J assignments (E-value above 1e-6), no CDR3, stop codons, out-of-frame junctions, or ambiguous translated residues. V3J clonotypes were defined by identical inferred V gene, J gene, and CDR3 amino acid sequence. Percentage overlap between repertoires was calculated by dividing the number of shared unique clonotypes by the size of the smaller repertoire. Repertoire richness was assessed with RTK rarefaction, the Chao1 estimator, and Recon v2.1 estimates of unobserved clonotypes. Generation probabilities were computed with OLGA for all TCRbeta clonotypes obtained by the gDNA method from four donors. TCRdb's version of the immuneACCESS table is confined to in-frame rearrangements and falls short of the full clone set. An unresolved V gene accounts for under half of the shortfall where checked; the remainder is of unknown origin. V, J and clone size are taken as reported in that table, and D and trimming were inferred from the DNA itself. This sample gives roughly 2.6 million clones in total; about 92% of them show up just once. The ten largest clones represent roughly 0.14% of the sample.

These data originate in a study of shared clonotypes between healthy human individuals (dated by TCRdb to 2020 to 2022). For context, the study as a whole: Three men and a couple of women, aged 18 to 49 years, made up the cohort. For each donor, three plates each were used for CD4 naive and CD4 memory, two plates were used for CD8 naive, and one plate was used for CD8 memory. Blood TCR repertoires of four to six healthy adults were deeply sequenced to estimate repertoire size and the extent of clonotype sharing between individuals. To increase sequencing depth and limit assay-specific biases, TCR repertoire library preparation and sequencing were carried out by different laboratories using diverse techniques. Between about 0.8 and 9.5 billion PBMCs per donor were obtained by leukapheresis.

Points the paper makes about the study in general: Sampling was restricted to blood, and TCR repertoires in tissues likely differ from the TCR repertoires found in blood. Clonotypes shared by all four sorted-subset donors showed higher generation probabilities than non-shared clonotypes. Pairwise subsampling led to the expectation that sequencing depth would affect the degree of clonotype sharing among donors. About 5% of naive CD4, 3.5% of naive CD8, about 2.5% of memory CD4, and approximately 0.39% of memory CD8 clonotypes were shared across several donors. Naive subsets generally had larger estimated clonotype richness than memory subsets did. Because the study included a small number of donors, the genetic and exposure-history diversity represented was limited. Rarefaction of sorted-subset datasets indicated incomplete sequencing despite the large sequencing depth.

The sample was naive CD4+ T cells sorted from blood. The cell subset or site label of this sample denotes: CD45RA+ positively selected. This receptor chain uses TRBV2 and TRBJ1-1; 10 bases in between match TRBD1. The receptor's source is a man aged 18 to 29 in good health. The CDR3 corresponds to CASSGQGATEAFF. The base sequence is TGTGCCAGCAGTGGACAGGGGGCCACTGAAGCTTTCTTT.